The next 3 T cell receptor beta chains were all read from a single sample in a study of blood T cell repertoires in COVID-19 (dated by TCRdb to 2018 to 2021). Receptors were amplified or captured by the immunoSEQ multiplex PCR assay. Not all clones reach the TCRdb copy of this immuneACCESS table, which keeps in-frame sequences only. Checked studies attribute under half of the gap to unresolved V genes and leave the rest unexplained. In this sample the table shows 200,000 to 250,000 clones, 85% to 90% of which occur a single time. Less than 15% of the sample lies in the top ten. Input material: PBMCs or T cells enriched from blood (not recorded which). These receptors were collected from a man aged 25-45 years who had been exposed to COVID-19.

V usage is TRBV27 and J usage is TRBJ2-3, with TRBD2 identical over 8 bases. The junction had 2 bases not matched to a gene; V was cut back by 7 bases and J by 2 bases. The CDR3 extends over 13 amino acids. CDR1 is MNHEY, CDR2 SMNVEV, per germline (reference sequence). The CDR3 loop reads CASKRGTTDTQYF. The CDR3 nucleotides read TGTGCCAGCAAGCGGGGGACCACAGATACGCAGTATTTT.

J is TRBJ2-1 and V is TRBV3-1 (or the pseudogene TRBV3-2); D remains unclear. CDR1 and CDR2 (germline): LGHDT, YNNKEL (reference sequence). The CDR3 consists of 17 residues. Trimming stripped 4 bases from V and 5 bases from J, with 21 bases between. The CDR3 sequence: CASSPPPGLSSNNEQFF. The CDR3 bases are TGTGCCAGCAGCCCCCCACCGGGTCTCTCAAGCAACAATGAGCAGTTCTTC.

The chain couples TRBV4-1 to TRBJ1-1, with unresolved D. The CDR3 runs 14 residues. Deletions cut 0 bases from V and 11 bases from J, with 16 bases between. Germline lookup yields CDR1 MGHRA and CDR2 YSYEKL. The CDR3 region is CASSQERAGVRAFF. The CDR3 coding sequence is TGCGCCAGCAGCCAAGAAAGGGCCGGGGTTAGGGCTTTCTTT.